This T cell receptor beta chain was identified during a study of T cell responses to AZD1222 COVID-19 vaccine. The CDR3 length is 13 residues. The V end was cut by 5 bases, the J end by 7 bases, with 14 bases between. Germline values: CDR1 MNHEY, CDR2 SMNVEV (reference sequence). The assay was immunoSEQ multiplex PCR, and TCRdb's table has in-frame clones only and misses some. In the table there are under 50,000 clones, about 90% of which are singletons. Concerning this clone itself: Antigen specificity is unknown.

Points from the study as a whole: Spike-specific TCR breadth and depth both grew after two AZD1222 doses. Only a handful of AZD1222 recipients, six or seven in all, had baseline seropositivity. Donors skewed white British and female; clonal diversity was possibly underestimated.

This receptor was identified in an adult who received the MenACWY meningococcal vaccine as a control. The rearrangement joins TRBV27 to TRBJ1-2; possible D gene TRBD1, 6 bases. The material was peripheral blood, obtained 28 days after the second dose of the MenACWY control vaccine. Written as DNA, the CDR3 is TGTGCCAGCAGTCCAGCAGGGGCTTTTGGCTACACCTTC. Encoded protein: CASSPAGAFGYTF.